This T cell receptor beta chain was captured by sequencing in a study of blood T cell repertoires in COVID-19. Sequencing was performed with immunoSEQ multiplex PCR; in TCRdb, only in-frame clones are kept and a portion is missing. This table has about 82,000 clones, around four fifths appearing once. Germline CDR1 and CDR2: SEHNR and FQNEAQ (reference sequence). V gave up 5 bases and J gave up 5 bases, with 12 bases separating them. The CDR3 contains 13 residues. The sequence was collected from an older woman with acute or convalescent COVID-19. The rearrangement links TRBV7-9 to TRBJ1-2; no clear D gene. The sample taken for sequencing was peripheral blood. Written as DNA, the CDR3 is TGTGCCAGCAGCCCCCACGAGCGTTATGGCTACACCTTC. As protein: CASSPHERYGYTF.